This T cell receptor (beta chain) was captured by sequencing in a study of OX40 agonist ivuxolimab in advanced cancers. Sequencing was performed with immunoSEQ multiplex PCR; in TCRdb, only in-frame clones are kept and a portion is missing. The table records around 70,000 clones, approximately 82% of them present only once. Study-level results: Partial responders at 0.1-3.0 mg/kg had among the lowest clonal expansion. Both CD4+ and CD8+ T cell populations in blood had undergone clonal expansion by week 6 at 0.1 to 3.0 mg/kg.

The CDR3 extends over 16 amino acids. V gave up 1 base and J gave up 1 base; unmatched junction bases: 5. Germline V gene lookup returns CDR1 LGHNA and CDR2 YNFKEQ. Of note for this clone: Its specificity is not known.

Material: CD4+ or CD8+ T cells sorted from blood, obtained in a trial of the OX40 agonist ivuxolimab. The origin of this receptor is an adult with an advanced solid tumor such as melanoma, head and neck, liver or kidney cancer. The chain uses TRBV4-2 and TRBJ2-7; TRBD2 aligns across 9 bases. The CDR3 protein is CASSQAFAGGSYEQYF. DNA of the CDR3: TGTGCCAGCAGCCAAGCGTTCGCGGGGGGGTCCTACGAGCAGTACTTC.